This entry features one T cell receptor beta chain sequence. As yet, its antigen is unknown. Each CDR3 protein is one row after TCRdb ran MiXCR on the reads. The sample yields roughly 68,000 distinct CDR3 sequences, around 21% seen once. These data belong to a study of T cell repertoires in cytomegalovirus infection. Study-wide points: HLA-C-restricted TCR beta clonotypes specific for CMV led the ex vivo response.

Germline CDR1 and CDR2: SSHAT and FNYEAQ (reference sequence). The CDR3 is 15 residues long. Trimming took off 1 base at V and 4 bases at J, with 11 bases between the two ends. The sequence was obtained from a human donor in good health (CMV status not recorded). Some clones in this sample may be carry-over from other donors' samples. The sample consisted of PBMCs, sequenced either directly or after in vitro stimulation (not recorded which). V is TRBV7-7 and J is TRBJ2-1, with a weak D call TRBD2 (6 bases). Here the CDR3 DNA reads TGTGCCAGCAGCTTAGAGGCTAGCGAATACAATGAGCAGTTCTTC. It encodes CASSLEASEYNEQFF.